This entry lists 5 T cell receptor beta chains sequenced from one sample in a study of blood T cell repertoires in COVID-19 (dated by TCRdb to the early 2020s). The protocol used for the library was the immunoSEQ multiplex PCR assay. TCRdb retrieved this table from immuneACCESS and kept in-frame rearrangements only. Not all clones are present; in checked studies, unresolved V genes account for under half, and no reason is known for the remainder. The sample includes some 460,000 clones, with approximately 86% observed a single time. In total, the top ten clones hold under 0.85% of the sample. Sequenced: PBMCs or T cells enriched from blood (not recorded which). The receptors were gathered from a woman between 18 and 30 years old who had recovered from COVID-19.

V gene TRBV6-5 combines with J gene TRBJ1-5, with a weak D call TRBD1 (6 bases). CDR1 MNHEY and CDR2 SVGAGI come from the germline V gene. This CDR3 region has 12 residues. The germline V and J ends were trimmed by 11 bases and 11 bases, with 19 bases remaining between them. CDR3: CAAGALPLAQHF. The CDR3 region has the DNA TGTGCCGCAGGGGCCCTGCCATTAGCCCAGCATTTT.

To note about this clone: Other DNA sequences in the same sample also yield this CDR3. The chain carries TRBV5-4 and TRBJ1-1; tentative D call: TRBD1 (6 bases). Germline V gene lookup returns CDR1 SGHNT and CDR2 YYREEE (reference sequence). The CDR3 is made up of 14 amino acids. V lost 0 bases, J lost 1 base, and 7 bases lay in between. This chain's CDR3 is CASSLVGQNTEAFF. DNA of the CDR3: TGTGCCAGCAGCTTGGTGGGACAGAACACTGAAGCTTTCTTT.

The chain carries TRBV12-5 and TRBJ2-1, with D unclear. V gave up 1 base and J gave up 0 bases, with 16 bases separating them. The CDR3 spans 18 residues. CDR1 LGHNT and CDR2 FRNRAP come from the germline V gene. The CDR3 sequence is CASGLEWYSRRSYNEQFF. Written as DNA, the CDR3 is TGTGCTAGTGGTTTGGAGTGGTATTCCAGGCGCTCCTACAATGAGCAGTTCTTC. Complete variable domain (other parts from reference TRBV12-5 and TRBJ2-1): DARVTQTPRHKVTEMGQEVTMRCQPILGHNTVFWYRQTMMQGLELLAYFRNRAPLDDSGMPKDRFSAEMPDATLATLKIQPSEPRDSAVYFCASGLEWYSRRSYNEQFFGPGTRLTVL.

The rearrangement joins TRBV19 to TRBJ2-5; D remains ambiguous. Germline CDR1 reads LNHDA; CDR2 reads SQIVND (reference sequence). The CDR3 is made up of 14 amino acids. Trimming took off 2 bases at V and 5 bases at J, with 12 bases between the two ends. Here the CDR3 reads CASSIPGSRETQYF. The DNA for the CDR3 is TGTGCCAGTAGTATACCAGGTTCTCGGGAGACCCAGTACTTC.

The chain carries TRBV3-1 (or the pseudogene TRBV3-2) and TRBJ2-7; D is unclear. The length of the CDR3 is 12 residues. CDR1 and CDR2 (germline): LGHDT, YNNKEL (reference sequence). V gave up 4 bases and J gave up 3 bases, with 7 bases separating them. CDR3 protein: CASSRGDYEQYF. Here the CDR3 DNA reads TGTGCCAGCAGCCGCGGTGACTACGAGCAGTACTTC.